These 16 T cell receptor beta chains were sequenced from one sample in a study of cytomegalovirus exposure and HLA in healthy donors. 60 Vbeta and 13 Jbeta primers were used in PCR. The assay was immunoSEQ multiplex PCR, and TCRdb's table has in-frame clones only and misses some. Recorded here are approximately 77,000 clones; the top ten clones represent approximately 4.3%. Material for sequencing was PBMCs. All receptors derive from a man younger than 45 in good health and CMV-seronegative.

The rearrangement uses TRBV5-1 and TRBJ2-7; 7 nucleotides match TRBD1. J gave up 1 base and V 0 bases, and 4 bases lay outside the gene matches. The CDR3 is made up of 15 amino acids. Germline CDR1 is SGHRS and CDR2 is YFSETQ. CDR3 sequence reads: CASSLVGRGSYEQYF. As DNA, the CDR3 is TGCGCCAGCAGCTTGGTAGGCAGGGGGTCCTACGAGCAGTACTTC.

The rearrangement links TRBV21-1 to TRBJ1-2. TRBV21-1 counts as a pseudogene. There are 13 residues in the CDR3. CDR3 sequence: CASSPRRGIGYTF. The CDR3 nucleotides read TGTGCCAGCAGCCCCCGACGGGGTATTGGCTACACCTTC.

The CDR3 protein is CASSLYGSSYEQYF. The CDR3 nucleotides read TGTGCCAGCAGCTTATACGGGAGCTCCTACGAGCAGTACTTC. This chain links TRBV5-6 with TRBJ2-7; D may be TRBD2 (6 bases). The germline V and J ends were trimmed by 2 bases and 0 bases, with 9 bases remaining between them. This CDR3 spans 14 amino acids. Germline V CDR1 and CDR2: SGHDT, YYEEEE.

V gene TRBV6-5 combines with J gene TRBJ1-5; D is uncertain. This CDR3 contains 14 residues. Deletions cut 5 bases from V and 5 bases from J, with 13 bases between. CDR1 is MNHEY, CDR2 SVGAGI, per germline. The CDR3 protein is CASSPADSYQPQHF. CDR3 sequence (DNA): TGTGCCAGCAGTCCAGCGGACTCGTATCAGCCCCAGCATTTT.

The chain couples TRBV5-1 to TRBJ1-2; possible D gene TRBD1, 6 bases. The germline V gene encodes CDR1 SGHRS and CDR2 YFSETQ. The CDR3 loop spans 14 amino acids. V gave up 5 bases and J gave up 1 base, with 12 bases separating them. CDR3 in amino acids: CASSPDRLNYGYTF. Written as DNA, the CDR3 is TGCGCCAGCAGTCCGGACAGACTTAACTATGGCTACACCTTC.

The V gene is TRBV30, the J gene TRBJ1-5; TRBD1 might be the D (5 bases). Germline values: CDR1 GTSNPN, CDR2 SVGIG (reference sequence). The CDR3 has 13 amino acids. V lost 8 bases, J lost 6 bases, and 17 bases lay in between. As DNA, the CDR3 is TGTGCCACTTCCGCGGGGGGGGGTCAGCCCCAGCATTTT. Its protein is CATSAGGGQPQHF.

The chain links TRBV10-3 to TRBJ2-7; D unresolved. Germline V lookup: CDR1 ENHRY, CDR2 SYGVKD. The V end lost 0 bases, the J end lost 0 bases, and 12 bases lay between the germline ends. The CDR3 loop spans 16 amino acids. The CDR3 sequence is CAISESVARNSYEQYF. The DNA of the CDR3 is TGTGCCATCAGTGAGTCGGTAGCTAGGAACTCCTACGAGCAGTACTTC.

The chain links TRBV7-2 to TRBJ2-7; 15 nucleotides line up with TRBD2. Trimming at V came to 3 bases and at J to 12 bases, leaving 6 bases not matched to a gene. Germline lookup yields CDR1 SGHTA and CDR2 FQGNSA. The CDR3 contains 14 residues. CDR3: CASSFMGLAGGWYF. CDR3 sequence (DNA): TGTGCCAGCAGCTTTATGGGACTAGCGGGAGGCTGGTACTTC.

CDR3 sequence (DNA): TGTGCCAGCAGCCATCGACAGAACCCCTACGAGCAGTACTTC. Translation: CASSHRQNPYEQYF. The chain uses TRBV9 and TRBJ2-5, with a possible D match to TRBD1 (5 bases). Near its end, the DNA agrees better with TRBJ2-7, so the J call may be wrong. The CDR3 spans 14 residues. Germline-derived CDR1 and CDR2 are SGDLS and YYNGEE.

The chain recombines TRBV15 with TRBJ2-7; D may be TRBD1 (5 bases). V was shortened by 5 bases and J by 2 bases, with 16 bases between the two germline ends. This CDR3 comprises 15 residues. Per the germline V gene, CDR1 is LNHNV and CDR2 is YYDKDF (reference sequence). The CDR3 nucleotides read TGTGCCACCAGCGGGGTGGCAGGGCACCCCTACGAGCAGTACTTC. Translated: CATSGVAGHPYEQYF.

This chain uses TRBV7-9 with TRBJ2-5, with TRBD2 as a possible D gene (5 bases). Germline V gene data show CDR1 as SEHNR and CDR2 as FQNEAQ (reference sequence). Trimming pared 5 bases from V and 4 bases from J, leaving 11 bases between. The CDR3 is 13 amino acids. CDR3 in amino acids: CASSPGSVETQYF. The CDR3 region has the DNA TGTGCCAGCAGCCCGGGGTCCGTAGAGACCCAGTACTTC.

The chain has TRBV27 and TRBJ2-7; TRBD1 agrees at 7 bases. The CDR3 totals 15 residues. J gave up 1 base and V 5 bases, and 8 bases lay outside the gene matches. The germline V gene encodes CDR1 MNHEY and CDR2 SMNVEV (reference sequence). Here the CDR3 DNA reads TGTGCCAGCAGTCTGGCCGGGACAGCTTCCTACGAGCAGTACTTC. This sequence encodes CASSLAGTASYEQYF.

In DNA, the CDR3 is TGTGCCAGCAGCGGGAGGTTCGTCTCCTACGAGCAGTACTTC. This codes for CASSGRFVSYEQYF. The chain joins TRBV2 to TRBJ2-7, with 7 bases that match TRBD2. CDR1 and CDR2 (germline): SNHLY, FYNNEI. V gave up 6 bases and J gave up 0 bases; unmatched junction bases: 5. The CDR3 has 14 amino acids.

The chain links TRBV5-1 to TRBJ1-6; TRBD1 might be the D (5 bases). Germline CDR1 is SGHRS and CDR2 is YFSETQ. Trimming took off 4 bases at V and 0 bases at J, with 14 bases between the two ends. The CDR3 is 17 amino acids. The CDR3 sequence: CASSPNRFSSYNSPLHF. In nucleotides, the CDR3 is TGCGCCAGCAGCCCAAACAGGTTCAGCTCCTATAATTCACCCCTCCACTTT.

J is TRBJ1-4 and V is TRBV20-1; a possible D gene is TRBD1 (5 bases). Trimming took 7 bases from V and 4 from J, leaving 7 bases between them. CDR1 DFQATT and CDR2 SNEGSKA come from the germline V gene (reference sequence). The CDR3 runs 11 residues. CDR3 nucleotides: TGCAGTGGACAGCATAATGAAAAACTGTTTTTT. This encodes CSGQHNEKLFF.

The chain employs TRBV2 and TRBJ2-2; D gene ambiguous. Trimming removed 2 bases at V and 6 bases at J, with 4 bases between. This CDR3 has 12 residues. Germline V lookup: CDR1 SNHLY, CDR2 FYNNEI. This chain's CDR3 is CASSESAGELFF. The CDR3 nucleotides are TGTGCCAGCAGTGAATCGGCCGGGGAGCTGTTTTTT.